This is a list of T cell receptor beta chains from one sample in a study of T cell repertoires in aging, cancer and after chemotherapy. TCRdb recomputed calls from the multiplex PCR reads with MiXCR, one row per CDR3 protein. The table lists some 1,900 distinct CDR3 sequences, about a fifth of them singletons. Sequencing was carried out using blood. These receptors were taken from a human donor with a blood cancer. CDR3s leave out the opening cysteine and the closing phenylalanine or tryptophan. D genes are given only for firm matches. Clone size appears in some rows only: once, few, many, or a class for an expanded clone.

clone_size: -; cdr3_length: 13; d_call: TRBD2; v_call: TRBV5-1; j_call: TRBJ2-7; cdr3_aa: ASSVGGLAGDEQY
clone_size: -; cdr3_length: 13; d_call: -; v_call: TRBV5-4; j_call: TRBJ1-1; cdr3_aa: ASSFGTAEATEAF
clone_size: medium-sized; cdr3_length: 12; d_call: -; v_call: TRBV12-3/TRBV12-4; j_call: TRBJ1-6; cdr3_aa: ASSLGQVNSPLH
clone_size: medium-sized; cdr3_length: 13; d_call: -; v_call: TRBV5-6; j_call: TRBJ2-1; cdr3_aa: ASTTDFSSYNEQF
clone_size: medium-sized; cdr3_length: 14; d_call: -; v_call: TRBV6-5; j_call: TRBJ2-1; cdr3_aa: ASSAQPGLLNNEQF
clone_size: -; cdr3_length: 13; d_call: TRBD2; v_call: TRBV20-1; j_call: TRBJ2-7; cdr3_aa: SARDRAGGPYEQY
clone_size: medium-sized; cdr3_length: 12; d_call: TRBD1; v_call: TRBV6-5; j_call: TRBJ1-2; cdr3_aa: ASSPGTGAYGYT
clone_size: large; cdr3_length: 14; d_call: TRBD1; v_call: TRBV6-1; j_call: TRBJ1-2; cdr3_aa: ASNLPPGQGQVGYT
clone_size: medium-sized; cdr3_length: 12; d_call: TRBD2; v_call: TRBV7-9; j_call: TRBJ2-2; cdr3_aa: ASSPLAVTGELF
clone_size: large; cdr3_length: 11; d_call: -; v_call: TRBV27; j_call: TRBJ2-2; cdr3_aa: ASREINTGELF
clone_size: few; cdr3_length: 12; d_call: TRBD1; v_call: TRBV7-9; j_call: TRBJ2-7; cdr3_aa: ASSFPPGGHEQY
clone_size: hyperexpanded; cdr3_length: 13; d_call: -; v_call: TRBV6-1; j_call: TRBJ2-1; cdr3_aa: ASTPGGARYNEQF
clone_size: medium-sized; cdr3_length: 12; d_call: -; v_call: TRBV20-1; j_call: TRBJ2-7; cdr3_aa: SARDPGPSLGQY
clone_size: large; cdr3_length: 11; d_call: -; v_call: TRBV11-1; j_call: TRBJ1-4; cdr3_aa: ASSLMVFGKLF
clone_size: few; cdr3_length: 11; d_call: TRBD1; v_call: TRBV20-1; j_call: TRBJ1-5; cdr3_aa: SALTGDNQPQH
clone_size: large; cdr3_length: 13; d_call: -; v_call: TRBV6-5; j_call: TRBJ2-2; cdr3_aa: ASRRAQGVTGELF
clone_size: -; cdr3_length: 13; d_call: -; v_call: TRBV20-1; j_call: TRBJ2-3; cdr3_aa: SARDRSRSPDTQY
clone_size: -; cdr3_length: 14; d_call: -; v_call: TRBV6-5; j_call: TRBJ2-1; cdr3_aa: ASNPPGGARYNEQF
clone_size: -; cdr3_length: 13; d_call: -; v_call: TRBV7-9; j_call: TRBJ2-5; cdr3_aa: ASTSDGFDQETQY
clone_size: medium-sized; cdr3_length: 16; d_call: TRBD1; v_call: TRBV6-5; j_call: TRBJ1-1; cdr3_aa: ASSTPGQGIRVNTEAF
clone_size: once; cdr3_length: 13; d_call: -; v_call: TRBV5-1; j_call: TRBJ2-3; cdr3_aa: ASSLVWYSTDTQY
clone_size: large; cdr3_length: 11; d_call: -; v_call: TRBV29-1; j_call: TRBJ2-5; cdr3_aa: SVETNRGETQY
clone_size: -; cdr3_length: 12; d_call: -; v_call: TRBV5-1; j_call: TRBJ1-1; cdr3_aa: ASSLPGQYTEAF
clone_size: -; cdr3_length: 13; d_call: TRBD2; v_call: TRBV27; j_call: TRBJ2-1; cdr3_aa: ASSLLAGGDNEQF
clone_size: once; cdr3_length: 14; d_call: -; v_call: TRBV20-1; j_call: TRBJ2-7; cdr3_aa: SARDKITSDGGIQY
clone_size: medium-sized; cdr3_length: 12; d_call: -; v_call: TRBV5-1; j_call: TRBJ1-5; cdr3_aa: ASSLFGSNQPQH
clone_size: medium-sized; cdr3_length: 14; d_call: TRBD2; v_call: TRBV6-1; j_call: TRBJ2-1; cdr3_aa: ASTLSLAGGYNEQF
clone_size: few; cdr3_length: 10; d_call: -; v_call: TRBV6-1; j_call: TRBJ1-5; cdr3_aa: AISDINQHQH
clone_size: medium-sized; cdr3_length: 12; d_call: TRBD1; v_call: TRBV30; j_call: TRBJ1-4; cdr3_aa: AWSVTSTGEKLF
clone_size: large; cdr3_length: 10; d_call: -; v_call: TRBV4-2; j_call: TRBJ2-7; cdr3_aa: ASSQDSYEQY
clone_size: medium-sized; cdr3_length: 13; d_call: -; v_call: TRBV5-6; j_call: TRBJ2-2; cdr3_aa: ASSRRNTRTGELF
clone_size: -; cdr3_length: 11; d_call: -; v_call: TRBV28; j_call: TRBJ2-7; cdr3_aa: ASSVIWESEQY
clone_size: -; cdr3_length: 11; d_call: -; v_call: TRBV10-1; j_call: TRBJ1-1; cdr3_aa: ATMAGANTEAF
clone_size: -; cdr3_length: 11; d_call: -; v_call: TRBV4-1; j_call: TRBJ1-1; cdr3_aa: ASSPQGWGIAF
clone_size: medium-sized; cdr3_length: 11; d_call: TRBD1; v_call: TRBV6-2/TRBV6-3; j_call: TRBJ1-2; cdr3_aa: ASRQGALDGYT
clone_size: -; cdr3_length: 10; d_call: -; v_call: TRBV6-5; j_call: TRBJ1-3; cdr3_aa: ASRAQGRTIY
clone_size: -; cdr3_length: 13; d_call: TRBD1; v_call: TRBV5-4; j_call: TRBJ1-5; cdr3_aa: ASSRGQGFDQPQH
clone_size: few; cdr3_length: 10; d_call: -; v_call: TRBV5-1; j_call: TRBJ1-2; cdr3_aa: ASSLEDYGYT
clone_size: medium-sized; cdr3_length: 12; d_call: -; v_call: TRBV20-1; j_call: TRBJ1-2; cdr3_aa: SARDHRVNYGYT
clone_size: -; cdr3_length: 13; d_call: TRBD2; v_call: TRBV20-1; j_call: TRBJ2-5; cdr3_aa: SARGQRGGGETQY
clone_size: medium-sized; cdr3_length: 13; d_call: TRBD1; v_call: TRBV19; j_call: TRBJ2-1; cdr3_aa: ASVPRDRGYNEQF
clone_size: -; cdr3_length: 11; d_call: -; v_call: TRBV28; j_call: TRBJ1-1; cdr3_aa: ASSFGLNTEAF
clone_size: medium-sized; cdr3_length: 12; d_call: -; v_call: TRBV7-3; j_call: TRBJ1-1; cdr3_aa: ASSSGGPNTEAF
clone_size: -; cdr3_length: 13; d_call: -; v_call: TRBV11-2; j_call: TRBJ2-5; cdr3_aa: ASSLISGTQETQY
clone_size: large; cdr3_length: 14; d_call: -; v_call: TRBV6-5; j_call: TRBJ1-6; cdr3_aa: ASSYSGQSYNSPLH
clone_size: -; cdr3_length: 12; d_call: -; v_call: TRBV7-9; j_call: TRBJ1-4; cdr3_aa: ASSISRSGEKLF
clone_size: medium-sized; cdr3_length: 13; d_call: -; v_call: TRBV6-2/TRBV6-3; j_call: TRBJ2-7; cdr3_aa: ASSYSVTGSYEQY
clone_size: medium-sized; cdr3_length: 13; d_call: TRBD2; v_call: TRBV6-6; j_call: TRBJ2-1; cdr3_aa: ASSYPSGNHNEQF
clone_size: -; cdr3_length: 12; d_call: -; v_call: TRBV5-1; j_call: TRBJ1-6; cdr3_aa: ASSRIGGPSPLH
clone_size: large; cdr3_length: 13; d_call: -; v_call: TRBV19; j_call: TRBJ1-1; cdr3_aa: ASSINIQMNTEAF
clone_size: few; cdr3_length: 13; d_call: TRBD2; v_call: TRBV27; j_call: TRBJ2-1; cdr3_aa: ASSSRTSANNEQF
clone_size: few; cdr3_length: 11; d_call: -; v_call: TRBV7-9; j_call: TRBJ2-7; cdr3_aa: ASSPRSGYEQY